This TCR beta chain emerged from a study of blood T cells in healthy people across ages. The study's findings and limits: The unsorted PBMCs prevented any conclusive comparison of naive versus antigen-experienced cells.

Together with a sample-barcoded 5' primer, a J-beta primer mix was included in a second PCR lasting about 7 to 12 cycles. TCRdb ran MiXCR on the 5' RACE reads and lists one entry per CDR3 protein. Of 750,000 to 1,000,000 distinct CDR3 sequences in the sample, just under 30% are singletons; the top ten hold 9.5% to 13%. This clonotype was counted many times. What it binds is unknown. The study drew donors from healthy Caucasian individuals in Russia aged roughly 6 to 90. The germline CDR1 and CDR2 sequences are SGHTA and FQGNSA. The V segment lost 1 base and the J segment 14 bases; nucleotides outside the gene matches: 9. The CDR3 sequence is 16 residues long. These same records also appear under a second study, on T cells of mothers and their children. This second report adds: When the second PCR was run, its M1S primer added sample barcodes and 2-4 random nucleotides.

This TCR was recovered from a woman between 40 and 50 years old in good health. V is TRBV7-2 and J is TRBJ2-3; 16 bases line up with TRBD2. The specimen was blood. The CDR3 nucleotides read TGTGCCAGCAGCTTAGAAGGGACTAGCGGGGGGGAAGAGCGGTATTTT. Its translation: CASSLEGTSGGEERYF.